This TCR beta chain was sequenced in a study of shared clonotypes between healthy human individuals. Study results and caveats: The sampled material consisted only of blood, and tissue repertoires are likely to differ.

Regarding this clone: No antigen is known for it.

The naive CD8 fraction comprised CD45RO-negative cells positively selected for CCR7 and excluded terminally differentiated effector memory CD45RA+ cells. V lost 0 bases, J lost 4 bases, and 18 bases stayed unmatched. This CDR3 spans 18 amino acids. Germline V gene sequence: CDR1 SQVTM, CDR2 ANQGSEA. Per sorted-subset replicate PCR, input was 150 to 250 ng DNA, representing 30,000 or so T cell genomes. Repertoires were generated with immunoSEQ multiplex PCR, while TCRdb's copy carries only in-frame clones and drops some. This table holds millions of clones, around 96% found once. This sequence joins TRBV29-1 and TRBJ2-7; TRBD2 aligns across 7 bases. This TCR came from a man aged 18 to 35 in good health. Sequences were obtained from naive CD8+ T cells sorted from blood. The CDR3: CSVEDPNDGAGDGYEQYF. Here the CDR3 DNA reads TGCAGCGTTGAAGATCCGAATGACGGGGCGGGGGACGGGTACGAGCAGTACTTC.